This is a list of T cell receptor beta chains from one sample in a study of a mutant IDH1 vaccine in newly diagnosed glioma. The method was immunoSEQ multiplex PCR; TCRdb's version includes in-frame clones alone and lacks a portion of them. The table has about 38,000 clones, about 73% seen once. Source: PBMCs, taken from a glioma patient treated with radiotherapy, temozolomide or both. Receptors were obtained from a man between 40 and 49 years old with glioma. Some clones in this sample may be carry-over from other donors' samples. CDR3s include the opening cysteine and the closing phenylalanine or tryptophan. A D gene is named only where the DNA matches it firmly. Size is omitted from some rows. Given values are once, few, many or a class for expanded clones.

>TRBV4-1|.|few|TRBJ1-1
CASSPENGVGTEAFF
TGCGCCAGCAGCCCCGAAAACGGGGTCGGCACTGAAGCTTTCTTT
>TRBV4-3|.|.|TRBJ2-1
CASSQDRLHNEQFF
TGCGCCAGCAGCCAAGATCGCCTCCATAATGAGCAGTTCTTC
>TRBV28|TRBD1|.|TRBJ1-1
CASSLLVGTGNSEAFF
TGTGCCAGCAGTTTATTGGTCGGGACAGGTAATTCTGAAGCTTTCTTT
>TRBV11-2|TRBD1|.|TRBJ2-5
CASSAIQGAQTQYF
TGTGCCAGCAGCGCCATACAGGGGGCTCAGACCCAGTACTTC
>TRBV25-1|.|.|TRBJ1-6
CASSEGSSYNSPLHF
TGTGCCAGCAGTGAAGGAAGCTCCTATAATTCACCCCTCCACTTT
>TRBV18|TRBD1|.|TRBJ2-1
CASSLSPGQSTNEQFF
TGTGCCAGCTCACTATCGCCGGGACAGAGTACCAATGAGCAGTTCTTC
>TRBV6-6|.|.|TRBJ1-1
CASSHHRVKNTEAFF
TGTGCCAGCAGTCACCACAGGGTGAAGAACACTGAAGCTTTCTTT
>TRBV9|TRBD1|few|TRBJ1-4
CASSVGTASNEKLFF
TGTGCCAGCAGCGTTGGGACAGCCTCTAATGAAAAACTGTTTTTT
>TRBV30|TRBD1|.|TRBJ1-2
CAWSVRQGAFGYTF
TGTGCCTGGAGTGTAAGGCAGGGGGCTTTTGGCTACACCTTC
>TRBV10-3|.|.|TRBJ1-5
CAISESGNGDQPQHF
TGTGCCATCAGTGAGTCGGGGAACGGTGATCAGCCCCAGCATTTT
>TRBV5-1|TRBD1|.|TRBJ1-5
CASSFGTGNQPQHF
TGCGCCAGCAGCTTCGGGACAGGAAATCAGCCCCAGCATTTT
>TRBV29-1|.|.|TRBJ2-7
CSVGTYSRSYEQYF
TGCAGCGTGGGGACCTACAGCCGCTCCTACGAGCAGTACTTC
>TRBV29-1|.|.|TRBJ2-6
CSAATTGANVLTF
TGCAGCGCCGCAACCACCGGGGCCAACGTCCTGACTTTC
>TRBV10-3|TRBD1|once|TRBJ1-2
CAISSGQGGYTF
TGTGCCATCAGTTCTGGACAGGGGGGCTACACCTTC
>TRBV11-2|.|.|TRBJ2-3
CASSPGEGGTQYF
TGTGCCAGCAGCCCCGGAGAGGGAGGTACGCAGTATTTT
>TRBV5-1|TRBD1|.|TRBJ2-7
CASSRTGPYEQYF
TGCGCCAGCAGCCGGACAGGGCCCTACGAGCAGTACTTC
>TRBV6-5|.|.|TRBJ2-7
CASSYGAGDTYEQYF
TGTGCCAGCAGTTATGGGGCAGGGGATACCTACGAGCAGTACTTC
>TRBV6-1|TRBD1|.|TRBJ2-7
CASSEVGTGGPF
TGTGCCAGCAGTGAAGTGGGGACAGGGGGCCCTTTC
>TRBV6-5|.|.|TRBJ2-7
CASSYKRGWSTGQYF
TGTGCCAGCAGTTACAAAAGGGGGTGGTCTACGGGGCAGTACTTC
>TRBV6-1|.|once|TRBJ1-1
CASFSLWGEAFF
TGTGCCAGCTTCAGCCTTTGGGGTGAAGCTTTCTTT
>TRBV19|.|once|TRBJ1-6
CASRGGYNSPLHF
TGTGCCAGTAGGGGGGGCTATAATTCACCCCTCCACTTT
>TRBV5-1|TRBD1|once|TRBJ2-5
CASSSQTGGETQYF
TGCGCCAGCAGCAGCCAGACAGGGGGGGAGACCCAGTACTTC
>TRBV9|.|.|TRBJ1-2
CASSDRINYGYTF
TGTGCCAGCAGTGACAGGATTAACTATGGCTACACCTTC
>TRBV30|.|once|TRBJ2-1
CAWSANPDGTYNEQFF
TGTGCCTGGAGTGCCAATCCGGACGGGACTTACAATGAGCAGTTCTTC
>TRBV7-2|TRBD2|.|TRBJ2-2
CASSLNGGAATGELFF
TGTGCCAGCAGCTTAAACGGGGGGGCCGCCACCGGGGAGCTGTTTTTT
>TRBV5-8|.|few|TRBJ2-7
CASSFNPGPYEQYF
TGTGCCAGCAGCTTTAACCCCGGACCCTACGAGCAGTACTTC
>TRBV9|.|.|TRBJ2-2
CASSARGPGELFF
TGTGCCAGCAGCGCACGGGGCCCCGGGGAGCTGTTTTTT
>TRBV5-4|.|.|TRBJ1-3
CASSPVGDDFSGNTIYF
TGTGCCAGCAGCCCCGTTGGGGACGACTTCTCTGGAAACACCATATATTTT
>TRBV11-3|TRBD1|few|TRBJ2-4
CASSSSGTADIQYF
TGTGCCAGCAGCTCCTCCGGGACAGCCGACATTCAGTACTTC
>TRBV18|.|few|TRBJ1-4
CASSPGETDEKLFF
TGTGCCAGCTCACCGGGGGAGACAGATGAAAAACTGTTTTTT
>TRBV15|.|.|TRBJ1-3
CATSRAPGRNTIYF
TGTGCCACCAGCAGAGCGCCAGGGAGAAACACCATATATTTT
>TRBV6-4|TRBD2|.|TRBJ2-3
CASSDSRGGTDTQYF
TGTGCCAGCAGTGACTCGCGGGGGGGCACAGATACGCAGTATTTT
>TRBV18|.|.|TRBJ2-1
CASSPITMDNEQFF
TGTGCCAGCTCACCAATAACAATGGACAATGAGCAGTTCTTC
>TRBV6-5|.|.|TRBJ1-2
CASRLGAGYYGYTF
TGTGCCAGCAGATTAGGGGCAGGTTACTATGGCTACACCTTC
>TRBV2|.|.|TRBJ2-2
CASGRNTGELFF
TGTGCCTCTGGGCGGAACACCGGGGAGCTGTTTTTT
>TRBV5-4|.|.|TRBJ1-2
CASSLGRGLTSNYGYTF
TGTGCCAGCAGCTTGGGCCGGGGGTTAACTTCTAACTATGGCTACACCTTC
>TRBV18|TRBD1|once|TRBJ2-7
CASSPDRVPYEQYF
TGTGCCAGCTCACCCGACAGGGTCCCCTACGAGCAGTACTTC
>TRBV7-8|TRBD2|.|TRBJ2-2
CASTASGGGVGELFF
TGTGCCAGCACGGCTAGCGGGGGAGGGGTCGGGGAGCTGTTTTTT
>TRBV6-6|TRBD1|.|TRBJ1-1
CASSGLTGANTEAFF
TGTGCCAGCAGTGGTCTGACAGGGGCGAACACTGAAGCTTTCTTT
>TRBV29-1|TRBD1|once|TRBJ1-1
CSVVRGGQGAAFF
TGCAGCGTTGTCAGGGGGGGACAGGGGGCTGCTTTCTTT
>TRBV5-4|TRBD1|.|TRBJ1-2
CASRRDSSQGYTF
TGTGCCAGCAGACGGGACAGTTCCCAGGGCTACACCTTC
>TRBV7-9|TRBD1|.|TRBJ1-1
CASSLARAGGGEAFF
TGTGCCAGCAGCTTAGCGAGGGCAGGGGGCGGAGAAGCTTTCTTT
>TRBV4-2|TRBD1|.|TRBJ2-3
CASSQDYDRGRTDTQYF
TGTGCCAGCAGCCAAGATTACGACAGGGGGCGCACAGATACGCAGTATTTT
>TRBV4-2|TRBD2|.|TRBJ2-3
CASSPSGGAGTDTQYF
TGTGCCAGCAGCCCTAGCGGGGGGGCCGGCACAGATACGCAGTATTTT
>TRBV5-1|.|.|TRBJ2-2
CASSLGVDTGELFF
TGCGCCAGCAGCTTGGGTGTGGACACCGGGGAGCTGTTTTTT
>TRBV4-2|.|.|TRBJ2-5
CASSQEVGSFQETQYF
TGTGCCAGCAGCCAAGAAGTGGGAAGCTTCCAAGAGACCCAGTACTTC
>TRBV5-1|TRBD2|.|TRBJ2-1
CASSFLTSGVNNEQFF
TGCGCCAGCAGCTTCTTGACTAGCGGGGTTAACAATGAGCAGTTCTTC
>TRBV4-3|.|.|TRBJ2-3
CASSQVFPDRRDF
TGCGCCAGCAGCCAAGTATTTCCGGACCGGAGGGATTTT
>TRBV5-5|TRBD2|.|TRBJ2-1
CASSLVLAGGDEQFF
TGTGCCAGCAGCTTGGTCCTAGCGGGGGGTGATGAGCAGTTCTTC
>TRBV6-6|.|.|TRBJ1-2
CASTPQEGNYGYTF
TGTGCCAGCACCCCCCAGGAGGGCAACTATGGCTACACCTTC
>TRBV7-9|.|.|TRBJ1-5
CASSPQENQPQHF
TGTGCCAGCAGCCCCCAAGAGAATCAGCCCCAGCATTTT
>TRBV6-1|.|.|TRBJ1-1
CASSEEWGNTEAFF
TGTGCCAGCAGTGAAGAGTGGGGAAACACTGAAGCTTTCTTT
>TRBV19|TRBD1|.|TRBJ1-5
CASSSRDRDASNQPQHF
TGTGCCAGTAGTTCCCGGGACAGGGACGCTAGCAATCAGCCCCAGCATTTT
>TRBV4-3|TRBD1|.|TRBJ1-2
CASSQKTGNYGYTF
TGCGCCAGCAGCCAAAAGACAGGGAACTATGGCTACACCTTC
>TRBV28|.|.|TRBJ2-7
CASSSPYEQYF
TGTGCCAGCAGTTCTCCGTACGAGCAGTACTTC